These 32 T cell receptor beta chains were sequenced from one sample in a study of cytomegalovirus exposure and HLA in healthy donors. Vbeta (60) and Jbeta (13) primers were used in the PCR. Clones were sequenced by immunoSEQ multiplex PCR, and TCRdb holds only the in-frame ones, with some missing. Of over 150,000 clones detected, roughly 85% appear once; the ten largest clones hold roughly 8%. Sequenced input: PBMCs. All receptors derive from a male donor in good health and CMV-seropositive.

In its sample, this clone was seen once. This chain links TRBV7-6 with TRBJ2-4; 8 nucleotides match TRBD2. The germline CDR1 and CDR2 sequences are SGHVS and FNYEAQ. The length of the CDR3 is 14 residues. V shed 5 bases, J shed 12 bases, and the junction held 12 bases outside the gene matches. In DNA form, the CDR3 reads TGTGCCAGCAGCCTCGCAGCGGGGGAGGACAGTCAGTACTTC. This gives the protein CASSLAAGEDSQYF.

The V gene is TRBV5-4, the J gene TRBJ2-1, with 13 bases fitting TRBD2. Germline V gives CDR1 SGHNT, CDR2 YYREEE (reference sequence). The CDR3 contains 16 residues. V gave up 3 bases and J gave up 6 bases; unmatched junction bases: 6. This chain's CDR3 is CASSSQLAGGRNEQFF. In nucleotides, the CDR3 is TGTGCCAGCAGCTCGCAACTAGCGGGAGGGCGCAATGAGCAGTTCTTC.

The CDR3 is CASSLGLAGAHNEQFF. In nucleotides, the CDR3 is TGTGCCAGCAGCTTAGGCCTAGCGGGGGCCCACAATGAGCAGTTCTTC. The chain employs TRBV11-2 and TRBJ2-1; 10 bases agree with TRBD2. The CDR3 has 16 amino acids. Germline loops: CDR1 SGHAT, CDR2 FQNNGV. V dropped 1 base and J dropped 5; count of bases not matched to a gene: 5.

CDR3: CASTGSRVQETQYF. The CDR3 bases are TGTGCCAGCACCGGGTCGAGGGTTCAAGAGACCCAGTACTTC. The chain joins TRBV7-2 to TRBJ2-5; D might be TRBD2 (5 bases). The CDR3 runs to 14 residues. V lost 7 bases, J lost 2 bases, and 14 bases lay in between. Germline V gene data show CDR1 as SGHTA and CDR2 as FQGNSA.

The chain employs TRBV30 and TRBJ2-5, with 11 bases identical to TRBD2. The CDR3 length is 13 residues. With V trimmed by 5 bases and J by 4 bases, 3 bases remained unmatched. Germline lookup yields CDR1 GTSNPN and CDR2 SVGIG (reference sequence). The CDR3 DNA reads TGTGCCTGGCTTCTAGCGGGAGGAGAGACCCAGTACTTC. This encodes CAWLLAGGETQYF.

This chain uses TRBV5-1 with TRBJ2-3, with TRBD1 matching 7 bases. In germline, CDR1 is SGHRS, CDR2 YFSETQ. CDR3 length equals 16 residues. Trimming cost V 3 bases and J 3 bases; bases outside gene matches: 10. The CDR3 here is CASSSQADRATDTQYF. The CDR3 bases are TGCGCCAGCAGCTCGCAAGCTGACAGGGCGACAGATACGCAGTATTTT.

J is TRBJ1-2 and V is TRBV7-2; 9 bases are a match to TRBD1. The CDR3 is 16 amino acids. Germline CDR1 and CDR2: SGHTA and FQGNSA. Unmatched junction bases numbered 11, after V lost 5 bases and J lost 4 bases. DNA of the CDR3: TGTGCCAGCAGCCCGGGACAGGGCCTCTATAGCTATGGCTACACCTTC. Its translation: CASSPGQGLYSYGYTF. Drawing the rest from reference TRBV7-2 and TRBJ1-2, the complete variable domain is GAGVSQSPSNKVTEKGKDVELRCDPISGHTALYWYRQSLGQGLEFLIYFQGNSAPDKSGLPSDRFSAERTGGSVSTLTIQRTQQEDSAVYLCASSPGQGLYSYGYTFGSGTRLTVV.

The chain has TRBV7-8 and TRBJ1-2; 8 bases line up with TRBD1. CDR1 and CDR2 (germline): SGHVS, FQNEAQ. This CDR3 is built from 15 residues. After removal of 4 bases from V and 2 bases from J, the junction contained 6 bases not matched to a gene. The CDR3 spells CASSSYAGGNYGYTF. DNA for the CDR3: TGTGCCAGCAGCTCCTACGCAGGGGGCAACTATGGCTACACCTTC.

The chain links TRBV19 to TRBJ1-5, with TRBD1 identical over 7 bases. CDR3 size: 16 residues. Trimming took 5 bases from V and 0 from J; bases not matched to a gene: 7. The germline CDR1 and CDR2 sequences are LNHDA and SQIVND (reference sequence). In DNA, the CDR3 is TGTGCCAGTAGTGCCGGGACAGCTTATAGCAATCAGCCCCAGCATTTT. This codes for CASSAGTAYSNQPQHF.

The V call is TRBV11-2, the J call TRBJ2-5; D is perhaps TRBD2 (6 bases). V was trimmed by 3 bases and J by 2 bases, leaving 10 bases between them. The CDR3 has 14 residues. Germline CDR1 is SGHAT and CDR2 is FQNNGV. Here the CDR3 DNA reads TGTGCCAGCAGCTTCCGGCGGGGACAAGAGACCCAGTACTTC. This sequence encodes CASSFRRGQETQYF. Combining the CDR3 with reference TRBV11-2 and TRBJ2-5 gives the whole variable domain EAGVAQSPRYKIIEKRQSVAFWCNPISGHATLYWYQQILGQGPKLLIQFQNNGVVDDSQLPKDRFSAERLKGVDSTLKIQPAKLEDSAVYLCASSFRRGQETQYFGPGTRLLVL.

The chain couples TRBV4-1 to TRBJ1-6; D is undetermined. Trimming pared 0 bases from V and 7 bases from J, leaving 13 bases between. The CDR3 runs 16 residues. Germline CDR1 reads MGHRA; CDR2 reads YSYEKL. The CDR3 loop reads CASSQDIINLNSPLHF. The CDR3 bases are TGCGCCAGCAGCCAAGATATTATAAATCTCAATTCACCCCTCCACTTT.

This clone showed up just once. The chain uses TRBV27 and TRBJ2-1; 10 bases fit TRBD2. The germline V gene encodes CDR1 MNHEY and CDR2 SMNVEV (reference sequence). The CDR3 consists of 18 residues. V lost 4 bases and J lost 3; bases outside the gene matches: 12. CDR3 sequence: CASSSLPLSGRDYNEQFF. CDR3 nucleotides: TGTGCCAGCAGTTCCCTACCCCTAAGCGGGAGGGACTACAATGAGCAGTTCTTC.

The chain joins TRBV19 to TRBJ2-1; no reliable D call. This CDR3 region has 12 residues. Per germline, CDR1 LNHDA and CDR2 SQIVND (reference sequence). V lost 5 bases and J 9 bases, leaving 11 bases between the germline ends. CDR3 protein: CASSQTRSEQFF. CDR3 in DNA: TGTGCCAGTAGTCAAACCCGGAGTGAGCAGTTCTTC.

The CDR3 region is CASSVGEGQINEKLFF. The CDR3 nucleotides are TGTGCCAGCAGCGTAGGCGAGGGACAGATTAATGAAAAACTGTTTTTT. The chain recombines TRBV9 with TRBJ1-4, with 7 bases aligning to TRBD1. The germline V gene encodes CDR1 SGDLS and CDR2 YYNGEE. J gave up 4 bases and V 0 bases, and 6 bases lay outside the gene matches. The CDR3 length is 16 residues.

The chain uses TRBV5-1 and TRBJ1-2; D may be TRBD1 (6 bases). The CDR3 runs 18 residues. The V gene's germline CDR1 is SGHRS and CDR2 YFSETQ. The V end lost 0 bases, the J end lost 4 bases, and 22 bases lay between the germline ends. The DNA for the CDR3 is TGCGCCAGCAGCTTGGAGGGCAGGGGCCTTACCGACTCCTATGGCTACACCTTC. Its translation is CASSLEGRGLTDSYGYTF.

This clone came up a few times. This chain uses TRBV5-6 with TRBJ1-4, with 7 nucleotides matching TRBD1. Germline CDR1 SGHDT, CDR2 YYEEEE. The CDR3 is 14 amino acids. V dropped 3 bases and J dropped 7; count of bases not matched to a gene: 6. DNA for the CDR3: TGTGCCAGCAGCTCTCGACAGGGCGGTGAAAAACTGTTTTTT. It codes for CASSSRQGGEKLFF.

This chain links TRBV5-4 with TRBJ2-2; D call uncertain. Trimming shortened V by 0 bases and J by 4 bases, and 7 bases separated the two germline ends. The CDR3 spans 14 residues. The germline V gene has CDR1 SGHNT and CDR2 YYREEE (reference sequence). The CDR3 here is CASSLEWSTGELFF. The DNA of the CDR3 is TGTGCCAGCAGCTTGGAATGGAGCACCGGGGAGCTGTTTTTT.

The rearrangement links TRBV9 to TRBJ1-1, with D unclear. Trimming removed 4 bases at V and 3 bases at J, with 7 bases between. Germline V gives CDR1 SGDLS, CDR2 YYNGEE. The CDR3 loop spans 12 amino acids. The CDR3 nucleotides read TGTGCCAGCAGCCGACAAGACACTGAAGCTTTCTTT. This gives the protein CASSRQDTEAFF.

This rearrangement joins TRBV7-9 to TRBJ2-7; weak D call: TRBD1 (5 bases). This CDR3 comprises 15 residues. Between the trimmed V and J ends, which lost 5 bases and 2 bases, there was a span of 16 bases. Germline-derived CDR1 and CDR2 are SEHNR and FQNEAQ (reference sequence). The CDR3 sequence is CASSPDFPGPYEQYF. The CDR3 region has the DNA TGTGCCAGCAGCCCCGACTTCCCAGGGCCCTACGAGCAGTACTTC.

The chain uses TRBV27 and TRBJ1-2, with D maybe TRBD1 (5 bases). V lost 6 bases, J lost 4 bases, and 15 bases lay in between. Germline values: CDR1 MNHEY, CDR2 SMNVEV (reference sequence). The CDR3 is made up of 14 amino acids. CDR3 amino acids: CASSPSGMAYGYTF. The CDR3 nucleotides are TGTGCCAGCAGCCCATCAGGGATGGCCTATGGCTACACCTTC.

The chain uses TRBV10-3 and TRBJ2-6; a possible D gene is TRBD1 (6 bases). The CDR3 is made up of 16 amino acids. Germline V gene lookup returns CDR1 ENHRY and CDR2 SYGVKD. V was shortened by 4 bases and J by 0 bases, with 10 bases between the two germline ends. The CDR3 region has the DNA TGTGCCATCAGTGGGACAGAGTTCTCTGGGGCCAACGTCCTGACTTTC. Its protein product is CAISGTEFSGANVLTF.

The chain is built from TRBV25-1 and TRBJ2-6; possible D gene TRBD1, 6 bases. Per the germline V gene, CDR1 is MGHDK and CDR2 is SYGVNS. The CDR3 consists of 17 residues. V lost 5 bases and J lost 2, with 16 bases in between. The CDR3, as DNA: TGTGCCAGCAGTCAAGTGACAGGCCTCCCTGGGGCCAACGTCCTGACTTTC. Amino acid sequence: CASSQVTGLPGANVLTF.

There are a few counts of this clone. The chain carries TRBV5-5 and TRBJ2-1; 7 positions match TRBD2. CDR1 and CDR2 from the germline V gene are SGHKS and YYEKEE (reference sequence). The CDR3 totals 15 residues. The V segment lost 2 bases and the J segment 5 bases; nucleotides outside the gene matches: 7. The CDR3 reads CASSFPASGNNEQFF. For the CDR3, the DNA is TGTGCCAGCAGCTTCCCGGCTAGCGGCAACAATGAGCAGTTCTTC.

The chain employs TRBV27 and TRBJ2-4, with D perhaps matching TRBD2 (5 bases). This CDR3 spans 18 amino acids. Germline V gives CDR1 MNHEY, CDR2 SMNVEV (reference sequence). V lost 8 bases to trimming and J lost 0 bases, with 23 bases between them. The CDR3 coding sequence is TGTGCCAGCCTTCCCTCTCACGGAGGTGGGGTAGCCAAAAACATTCAGTACTTC. Protein sequence: CASLPSHGGGVAKNIQYF.

This clone showed up just a few times. This sequence joins TRBV5-5 and TRBJ1-5, with 8 bases identical to TRBD1. The junction had 9 bases not matched to a gene; V was cut back by 3 bases and J by 7 bases. The CDR3 is made up of 15 amino acids. From germline, CDR1 is SGHKS and CDR2 YYEKEE (reference sequence). The CDR3 DNA sequence: TGTGCCAGCAGCTACGGACAGGGAGGAGTACAGCCCCAGCATTTT. Translated: CASSYGQGGVQPQHF.

The CDR3 protein is CASKATHAFF. As DNA, the CDR3 is TGTGCCAGCAAAGCCACGCACGCTTTCTTT. This chain uses TRBV19 with TRBJ1-1; D gene ambiguous. Germline V lookup: CDR1 LNHDA, CDR2 SQIVND (reference sequence). The CDR3 runs 10 residues. Trimming left V 9 bases short and J 11 bases short, with 13 bases between.

The rearrangement joins TRBV13 to TRBJ2-7; D is uncertain. V lost 2 bases to trimming and J lost 3 bases, with 20 bases between them. Germline-derived CDR1 and CDR2 are PRHDT and FYEKMQ (reference sequence). The CDR3 has 17 residues. CDR3 coding DNA: TGTGCCAGCAGCTTAAACAGTCTGGTGACGGTGGACTACGAGCAGTACTTC. Translating it yields CASSLNSLVTVDYEQYF.

The rearrangement links TRBV18 to TRBJ1-2; TRBD1 matches 7 bases. Trimming cost V 3 bases and J 0 bases; bases outside gene matches: 1. The CDR3 loop spans 14 amino acids. Germline V lookup: CDR1 KGHSH, CDR2 LQKENI. The CDR3 sequence is CASSPDRTNYGYTF. Written as DNA, the CDR3 is TGTGCCAGCTCACCGGACAGGACTAACTATGGCTACACCTTC.

This rearrangement joins TRBV1 to TRBJ1-1; TRBD1, the D gene given by the table, was not confirmed from the DNA. TRBV1 is listed as a pseudogene. This CDR3 is 16 amino acids long. CDR3 DNA sequence: TGCACCAGCAGCCAAGATCTGGGACAGACGAACACTGAAGCTTTCTTT. Translating it yields CTSSQDLGQTNTEAFF.

CDR3 sequence: CASSGTANTEAFF. Here the CDR3 DNA reads TGCGCCAGCAGCGGGACAGCAAACACTGAAGCTTTCTTT. The rearrangement links TRBV5-1 to TRBJ1-1, with TRBD1 identical over 7 bases. Germline values: CDR1 SGHRS, CDR2 YFSETQ. V lost 4 bases to trimming and J lost 2 bases; unmatched junction nucleotides: 2. There are 13 residues in the CDR3.

This sequence joins TRBV19 and TRBJ1-1; D uncertain. Trimming left V 6 bases short and J 11 bases short, with 16 bases between. The CDR3 length is 12 residues. Germline assignment: CDR1 LNHDA and CDR2 SQIVND (reference sequence). The CDR3 sequence: CASSVPQGSAFF. DNA for the CDR3: TGTGCCAGTAGCGTCCCGCAAGGGAGTGCTTTCTTT.

The J gene is TRBJ1-3, the V gene TRBV28, with D unclear. Germline loops: CDR1 MDHEN, CDR2 SYDVKM. This CDR3 contains 14 residues. V gave up 6 bases and J gave up 0 bases, with 9 bases separating them. CDR3 region: CASRKETSGNTIYF. CDR3 nucleotide sequence: TGTGCCAGCAGGAAGGAGACCTCTGGAAACACCATATATTTT.